The clone carrying this T cell receptor (beta chain) was found once. The data stem from a study of blood T cell repertoires in COVID-19. CDR3 length: 13 amino acids. The junction had 3 bases not matched to a gene; V was cut back by 5 bases and J by 4 bases. The germline V gene has CDR1 MNHEY and CDR2 SMNVEV (reference sequence). Authors' processing steps: Reference gene primers were amplified, and this amplification served to estimate nucleated cell counts. Measured with immunoSEQ multiplex PCR; TCRdb has only the in-frame clones, and not every one. V, J and clone size are those of that table, while D and trimming were read from the DNA. The sample lists 300,000 to 350,000 clones, around 90% occurring once. One Seattle source followed patients from active infection through their disease course.

The chain joins TRBV27 to TRBJ1-1, with TRBD1 matching over 8 bases. Input material: peripheral blood. The clonotype was recovered from a woman between 40 and 50 years old with COVID-19, enrolled during active disease. In DNA, the CDR3 is TGTGCCAGCAGTCCAGGACAGGGCACTGAAGCTTTCTTT. It codes for CASSPGQGTEAFF.